Included here is one T cell receptor (beta chain) sequence, with context. Its antigen is unknown. No fewer than 7 million PBMCs went into each sample. These data are taken from a study of blood T cells in healthy people across ages. Study-level findings and limits: Since the PBMCs were unsorted, naive and antigen-experienced cells could not be conclusively compared. Donors of long life had a larger count of naive CD4+ cells and greater diversity than aged donors.

Through a sample-barcoded 5' primer and a J-beta primer mix, a second PCR was run for roughly 7 to 12 cycles. One entry per CDR3 protein results from TCRdb running MiXCR on the 5' RACE reads. The table shows under 1 million distinct CDR3 sequences, with roughly 44% occurring only once. The CDR3 is 12 residues long. The germline gives CDR1 MNHNY, CDR2 SVGAGI (reference sequence). V lost 6 bases, J lost 7 bases, and 10 bases lay in between. The rearrangement links TRBV6-6 to TRBJ2-1; D may be TRBD2 (5 bases). The sequence was collected from a man aged 60-69 years in good health. The sample consisted of blood. For the CDR3, the DNA is TGTGCCAGCAGGTACGGAGGAAATGAGCAGTTCTTC. Translated: CASRYGGNEQFF.